The clone carrying this T cell receptor beta chain has only one observation. This record belongs to a study of identical twins' blood T cells. The wider study: Around 50 million reads covered about six alpha-chain and about six beta-chain libraries.

The CDR3 is 14 amino acids. Germline CDR1 SGHTA, CDR2 FQGNSA. J lost 5 bases, V lost 3 bases, and 4 bases had no gene match. All three twin pairs grew up together with likely shared infections and vaccines. In the original workflow: Each donor had about 100,000 to nearly 550,000 clonotypes. TCRdb fed the 5' RACE reads into MiXCR, producing one record per CDR3 protein. The V and J calls were determined by TCRdb, not by the authors. The repertoire consists of 350,000 to 400,000 distinct CDR3 sequences, with 25% to 35% occurring once and the leading ten covering around 5.6%. The sample comprised PBMCs. The chain carries TRBV7-2 and TRBJ2-3; 8 bases are shared with TRBD2. The receptor's source is a woman aged 18 to 50 in good health. CDR3 DNA: TGTGCCAGCAGCTTCGGGGGGGCAATAGATACGCAGTATTTT. This gives the protein CASSFGGAIDTQYF.